Listed below are T cell receptor beta chains from one sample, sequenced in a study of blood T cell repertoires in COVID-19. Profiled with immunoSEQ multiplex PCR; TCRdb holds only in-frame clones, not every one. The table shows approximately 45,000 clones, with 70% to 90% occurring only once. The sequencing sample was made of peripheral blood. These receptors were taken from a man in his forties with active COVID-19. Both conserved end residues are part of each CDR3. A D gene is named only where the DNA matches it firmly. Clone size is not always given. Where it is, it says once, few, many or a class for expanded clones.

CDR3 length: 15; V gene: TRBV18; D gene: NA; J gene: TRBJ2-7; clone size: NA; CDR3 protein: CASSPETGQVYEQYF; CDR3 DNA: TGTGCCAGCTCACCAGAGACGGGACAAGTCTACGAGCAGTACTTC
CDR3 length: 15; V gene: TRBV9; D gene: NA; J gene: TRBJ1-5; clone size: NA; CDR3 protein: CASSFRSNSNQPQHF; CDR3 DNA: TGTGCCAGCAGTTTTAGGAGCAATAGCAATCAGCCCCAGCATTTT
CDR3 length: 17; V gene: TRBV27; D gene: TRBD2; J gene: TRBJ2-1; clone size: NA; CDR3 protein: CASSPLSSGVSYNEQFF; CDR3 DNA: TGTGCCAGCAGTCCGTTATCTAGCGGGGTTTCCTACAATGAGCAGTTCTTC
CDR3 length: 17; V gene: TRBV4-1; D gene: TRBD1; J gene: TRBJ1-3; clone size: NA; CDR3 protein: CASSQDGSGQGRNTIYF; CDR3 DNA: TGCGCCAGCAGCCAAGATGGGTCGGGACAGGGAAGAAACACCATATATTTT
CDR3 length: 14; V gene: TRBV5-6; D gene: NA; J gene: TRBJ2-2; clone size: NA; CDR3 protein: CASSPYEYTGELFF; CDR3 DNA: TGTGCCAGCAGCCCGTACGAGTACACCGGGGAGCTGTTTTTT
CDR3 length: 15; V gene: TRBV28; D gene: NA; J gene: TRBJ1-1; clone size: NA; CDR3 protein: CASNLSGQAGTEAFF; CDR3 DNA: TGTGCCAGCAATCTCTCCGGGCAGGCGGGTACTGAAGCTTTCTTT
CDR3 length: 17; V gene: TRBV28; D gene: TRBD2; J gene: TRBJ2-1; clone size: NA; CDR3 protein: CASSPGLAGPLGDEQFF; CDR3 DNA: TGTGCCAGCAGTCCGGGACTAGCGGGACCGTTGGGGGATGAGCAGTTCTTC
CDR3 length: 13; V gene: TRBV7-3; D gene: TRBD1; J gene: TRBJ1-2; clone size: NA; CDR3 protein: CASSLTTGFGYTF; CDR3 DNA: TGTGCCAGCAGCTTAACGACAGGGTTTGGCTACACCTTC
CDR3 length: 14; V gene: TRBV18; D gene: TRBD1; J gene: TRBJ1-1; clone size: NA; CDR3 protein: CASSRDRRSTEAFF; CDR3 DNA: TGTGCCAGCTCAAGGGACAGGAGGTCCACTGAAGCTTTCTTT
CDR3 length: 22; V gene: TRBV23-1; D gene: NA; J gene: TRBJ2-7; clone size: NA; CDR3 protein: CASSQSNPSHFVAGANNYEQYF; CDR3 DNA: TGCGCCAGCAGTCAATCGAATCCCTCGCACTTCGTGGCAGGGGCGAATAACTACGAGCAGTACTTC
CDR3 length: 14; V gene: TRBV6-5; D gene: TRBD1; J gene: TRBJ1-6; clone size: NA; CDR3 protein: CASRDRGPVSPLHF; CDR3 DNA: TGTGCCAGCAGGGACAGGGGACCGGTCTCACCCCTCCACTTT
CDR3 length: 15; V gene: TRBV10-2; D gene: NA; J gene: TRBJ2-3; clone size: NA; CDR3 protein: CASSPLGPRGDTQYF; CDR3 DNA: TGCGCCAGCAGCCCCCTCGGCCCCCGGGGAGATACGCAGTATTTT
CDR3 length: 14; V gene: TRBV5-1; D gene: NA; J gene: TRBJ2-5; clone size: NA; CDR3 protein: CASSLRVEGETQYF; CDR3 DNA: TGCGCCAGCTCCCTCAGGGTGGAGGGAGAGACCCAGTACTTC
CDR3 length: 18; V gene: TRBV7-9; D gene: TRBD2; J gene: TRBJ2-5; clone size: NA; CDR3 protein: CASSPSPRLAGAGETQYF; CDR3 DNA: TGTGCCAGCAGCCCTTCTCCCAGACTAGCGGGAGCGGGAGAGACCCAGTACTTC
CDR3 length: 13; V gene: TRBV7-8; D gene: TRBD1; J gene: TRBJ1-1; clone size: NA; CDR3 protein: CASSLDLDRQTFF; CDR3 DNA: TGTGCCAGCAGCTTAGATCTGGACAGGCAAACTTTCTTT
CDR3 length: 14; V gene: TRBV10-1; D gene: TRBD1; J gene: TRBJ2-7; clone size: NA; CDR3 protein: CASSRTGAYYEQYF; CDR3 DNA: TGCGCCAGCTCAAGGACAGGCGCTTACTACGAGCAGTACTTC
CDR3 length: 15; V gene: TRBV11-2; D gene: TRBD2; J gene: TRBJ2-7; clone size: NA; CDR3 protein: CASSLGLAGLDEQYF; CDR3 DNA: TGTGCCAGCAGCTTGGGACTAGCGGGACTCGACGAGCAGTACTTC
CDR3 length: 13; V gene: TRBV11-3; D gene: NA; J gene: TRBJ2-2; clone size: NA; CDR3 protein: CASSRFGGGELFF; CDR3 DNA: TGTGCCAGCAGCCGCTTCGGGGGCGGGGAGCTGTTTTTT
CDR3 length: 14; V gene: TRBV9; D gene: NA; J gene: TRBJ2-7; clone size: NA; CDR3 protein: CASSVDPGMYEQYF; CDR3 DNA: TGTGCCAGCAGCGTAGATCCGGGGATGTACGAGCAGTACTTC
CDR3 length: 14; V gene: TRBV19; D gene: TRBD2; J gene: TRBJ2-1; clone size: once; CDR3 protein: CASSSLPSGNEQFF; CDR3 DNA: TGTGCCAGTAGTTCCTTACCTAGCGGGAATGAGCAGTTCTTC
CDR3 length: 16; V gene: TRBV21-1; D gene: NA; J gene: TRBJ2-7; clone size: NA; CDR3 protein: CASSQLLRSRVYEQYF; CDR3 DNA: TGTGCCAGCAGCCAACTCTTGCGTTCACGCGTTTACGAGCAGTACTTC
CDR3 length: 14; V gene: TRBV6-6; D gene: NA; J gene: TRBJ1-4; clone size: NA; CDR3 protein: CASSYSVTGGELFF; CDR3 DNA: TGTGCCAGCAGTTACTCGGTAACGGGGGGGGAACTGTTTTTT
CDR3 length: 12; V gene: TRBV5-1; D gene: NA; J gene: TRBJ1-1; clone size: NA; CDR3 protein: CASSLRGTEAFF; CDR3 DNA: TGCGCCAGCAGCCTCAGGGGCACTGAAGCTTTCTTT
CDR3 length: 16; V gene: TRBV18; D gene: TRBD1; J gene: TRBJ1-2; clone size: NA; CDR3 protein: CASSPTERGGTYGYTF; CDR3 DNA: TGTGCCAGCTCACCAACCGAGAGAGGGGGCACATATGGCTACACCTTC
CDR3 length: 15; V gene: TRBV10-2; D gene: TRBD1; J gene: TRBJ1-2; clone size: NA; CDR3 protein: CASSDGTGYGYGYTF; CDR3 DNA: TGCGCCAGCAGTGACGGGACAGGCTATGGCTATGGCTACACCTTC
CDR3 length: 15; V gene: TRBV3-1/TRBV3-2; D gene: NA; J gene: TRBJ1-1; clone size: once; CDR3 protein: CASSQEGGSGTEAFF; CDR3 DNA: TGTGCCAGCAGCCAAGAAGGTGGCAGCGGGACTGAAGCTTTCTTT